This T cell receptor beta chain emerged from a study of long-term antiretroviral therapy in people with HIV. Across the study: First collections came about a decade before the 2015 immediate-ART recommendation. General study findings and limits: Control repertoires displayed wider CDR3 length ranges than the HIV repertoires. Pre-ART clonal expansions dominated every time point's repertoire.

The assay used was immunoSEQ (version v3.0), run at survey level. The repertoire was sequenced with immunoSEQ multiplex PCR; TCRdb's copy has only in-frame clones and lacks some. This sample yields about 28,000 clones, of which around three quarters are seen a single time; 5.5% to 8% belongs to the top ten. This clone was seen just once. What it binds is not known. The CDR3 contains 13 residues. Germline CDR1 and CDR2: MNHEY and SMNVEV (reference sequence). Amounts of about 0.9-11 million cryopreserved PBMC were held in the samples before DNA extraction. The rearrangement uses TRBV27 and TRBJ2-7; D might be TRBD2 (7 bases). This material consisted of unsorted PBMCs, taken 0.3 years after starting antiretroviral therapy. The receptor's source is a man between 40 and 49 years old with HIV. The CDR3 protein is CAPGGGGSYEQYF. The CDR3 region has the DNA TGTGCACCGGGGGGAGGGGGATCCTACGAGCAGTACTTC.